Described below is a single T cell receptor (beta chain) sequence and its context. The record originates from a study of cytomegalovirus exposure and HLA in healthy donors. The CDR3 contains 16 residues. CDR1 SGDLS and CDR2 YYNGEE come from the germline V gene. J gave up 5 bases and V 0 bases, and 9 bases lay outside the gene matches. Use of 60 Vbeta and 13 Jbeta primers characterized the PCR. TCRdb's table, derived via immunoSEQ multiplex PCR, lists solely in-frame clones and lacks some. The repertoire includes 200,000 to 300,000 clones, 82% of them detected once, and 5% to 6% sits in the top ten. The receptor comes from a woman in her forties in good health and CMV-seropositive. Specimen: PBMCs. This sequence joins TRBV9 and TRBJ2-5, with 8 bases fitting TRBD2. The CDR3 sequence is CASSVAVSGGVETQYF. CDR3 nucleotides: TGTGCCAGCAGCGTAGCGGTTTCGGGAGGGGTGGAGACCCAGTACTTC. Filled out from reference TRBV9 and TRBJ2-5, the complete variable domain reads DSGVTQTPKHLITATGQRVTLRCSPRSGDLSVYWYQQSLDQGLQFLIQYYNGEERAKGNILERFSAQQFPDLHSELNLSSLELGDSALYFCASSVAVSGGVETQYFGPGTRLLVL.